These 19 T cell receptor beta chains were sequenced from one sample in a study of tumor and adjacent non-tumor tissue in lung cancer. TCRbeta libraries were built with three rounds of nested PCR, modified from ARM-PCR. TCRdb reanalysed the multiplex PCR reads using MiXCR and keeps one entry per CDR3 protein. The sample includes 75,000 to 80,000 distinct CDR3 sequences, 76% of them seen just once. The template was RNA from unsorted bulk tissue. Distant lung tissue was collected more than 3 cm away from the tumor edge. The sample taken for sequencing was distant non-tumor lung tissue. These receptors were collected from an older man with non-small cell lung cancer.

Notes on this clonotype: The germline gene is not matched at one end of the junction; a read error may be the cause. The chain carries TRBV11-3 and TRBJ2-1; D might be TRBD2 (7 bases). Germline assignment: CDR1 SGHNT and CDR2 YENEEA. This CDR3 spans 16 amino acids. This CDR3 reads CATSLYPTGGRGEQFF. The CDR3 DNA reads TGTGCCACCAGCCTATATCCCACGGGGGGCAGGGGTGAGCAGTTCTTC.

About this clonotype itself: A read error may account for a junction end that differs from germline. The rearrangement uses TRBV11-2 and TRBJ2-7; the match to TRBD1 covers 8 bases. The CDR3 length is 15 residues. CDR1 and CDR2 (germline): SGHAT, FQNNGV. The CDR3 sequence is CARSLDQGAHYEQYF. The CDR3 DNA sequence: TGTGCAAGAAGCTTAGATCAGGGGGCCCACTACGAGCAATACTTT.

The rearrangement joins TRBV6-2 or TRBV6-3 to TRBJ1-6, with D maybe TRBD1 (5 bases). V dropped 6 bases and J dropped 15 bases, with 27 bases sitting between them. This CDR3 is 16 amino acids long. CDR1 MNHEY and CDR2 SVGEGT come from the germline V gene. The CDR3: CASRIGAGRSNSFLHF. The DNA of the CDR3 is TGTGCCAGCAGAATCGGGGCAGGGAGATCTAATTCATTCCTCCACTTT.

About this clonotype itself: A much larger clone lies a single base off, so this may be a read error. The gene calls are TRBV6-1 and TRBJ1-2, with D hard to call. Germline CDR1 is MNHNS and CDR2 is SASEGT. The CDR3 is 12 residues long. The CDR3 nucleotides are TGTGCCAGCATTGAAGGCGCCTATGGCTACACCTTC. Its protein product is CASIEGAYGYTF.

The table lists this clonotype with a count of one. One junction end does not reproduce the germline sequence, and a read error may be involved. The chain recombines TRBV6-6 with TRBJ2-5; 7 nucleotides align to TRBD2. The CDR3 contains 16 residues. The germline V gene has CDR1 MNHNY and CDR2 SVGAGI (reference sequence). The CDR3 loop reads CASSYPGASGQETEYF. Written as DNA, the CDR3 is TGTGCCAGCAGTTATCCTGGGGCTAGCGGACAAGAGACCGAGTACTTC.

As for this clonotype: One junction end disagrees with the germline gene, perhaps due to a read error. The chain couples TRBV29-1 to TRBJ2-4; the D gene could be TRBD1 or TRBD2 (6 bases each). CDR1 SQVTM and CDR2 ANQGSEA come from the germline V gene. The CDR3 has 15 residues. In DNA form, the CDR3 reads TGCAGCGTTGAAGATCGGGGGACAATGCGGTACATTAAGTACTTC. Translated: CSVEDRGTMRYIKYF.

This clonotype rates as medium-sized. The CDR3 sequence is CASSQGAGLATDTQYF. CDR3 nucleotide sequence: TGTGCCAGCAGCCAAGGGGCCGGACTAGCCACAGATACGCAGTATTTT. This chain uses TRBV4-2 with TRBJ2-3; 8 nucleotides line up with TRBD2. Germline CDR1 LGHNA, CDR2 YNFKEQ. With 1 base clipped from V and 2 bases from J, the junction kept 5 bases outside the gene matches. The CDR3 contains 16 residues.

This clonotype was seen once. The chain is built from TRBV28 and TRBJ1-1, with 7 nucleotides matching TRBD1. Germline trimming cut 6 bases from V and 13 bases from J; bases unmatched to any gene: 20. The germline CDR1 and CDR2 sequences are MDHEN and SYDVKM. The CDR3 totals 15 residues. The CDR3 nucleotides are TGTGCCAGCAGCTCAATCGGGACAGCTTCGGCTGAACGTTTCTTT. This translates into CASSSIGTASAERFF.

This clonotype was observed a single time. At one end the junction does not follow the germline gene, possibly because of a read error. The rearrangement joins TRBV20-1 to TRBJ2-7; 7 nucleotides match TRBD1. The length of the CDR3 is 11 residues. Germline V CDR1 and CDR2: DFQATT, SNEGSKA (reference sequence). The CDR3 loop is CSATGTVAQYF. DNA of the CDR3: TGCAGCGCTACCGGGACAGTCGCGCAGTACTTC.

The chain joins TRBV11-3 to TRBJ1-1; D remains unclear. The CDR3 runs to 13 residues. Trimming pared 11 bases from V and 0 bases from J, leaving 13 bases between. Germline CDR1 reads SGHNT; CDR2 reads YENEEA. The CDR3 sequence is CAYSPPVNTEAFF. The CDR3 nucleotides are TGTGCCTACAGCCCCCCGGTGAACACTGAAGCTTTCTTT.

Of note for this clonotype: At one end, the junction sequence differs from germline, possibly due to a read error. The chain combines TRBV11-2 with TRBJ2-3; D is unclear. Germline V CDR1 and CDR2: SGHAT, FQNNGV. The CDR3 length is 13 residues. The CDR3 here is CATSLSDIDTQYF. CDR3 bases: TGTGCCACCAGCTTATCCGACATAGATACGCAGTATTTT.

Details on this clonotype: A read error is likely, as this CDR3 ends without the conserved phenylalanine or tryptophan. The chain links TRBV5-5 to TRBJ2-2; D unclear. Germline V gene sequence: CDR1 SGHKS, CDR2 YYEKEE (reference sequence). The CDR3 runs to 12 residues. The chain's CDR3 is CVSSSPTGELFY. The CDR3 coding sequence is TGTGTCAGCAGCTCCCCGACCGGGGAGCTGTTTTAT.

With regard to this clonotype: In this CDR3 the conserved last residue, phenylalanine or tryptophan, is missing, so a read error is likely. V and J are TRBV29-1 and TRBJ2-5; D might be TRBD1 (6 bases). Per germline, CDR1 SQVTM and CDR2 ANQGSEA. V lost 7 bases and J 2 bases, leaving 23 bases between the germline ends. The CDR3 runs to 16 residues. This CDR3 is CSAKPHLQTGQETQYY. In nucleotides, the CDR3 is TGCAGCGCCAAGCCCCACCTGCAGACAGGTCAAGAGACCCAGTACTAC.

To note about this clonotype: The junction departs from germline at one end; a sequencing error may be responsible. This chain uses TRBV29-1 with TRBJ1-1, with TRBD1 as a possible D gene (5 bases). Germline-derived CDR1 and CDR2 are SQVTM and ANQGSEA. The CDR3 runs to 16 residues. The CDR3 reads CSVERDGLCKNTEVFF. The DNA of the CDR3 is TGCAGCGTTGAAAGGGACGGATTATGTAAGAACACTGAAGTTTTCTTT. Looking up the rest from reference TRBV29-1 and TRBJ1-1 gives the full variable domain: SAVISQKPSRDICQRGTSLTIQCQVDSQVTMMFWYRQQPGQSLTLIATANQGSEATYESGFVIDKFPISRPNLTFSTLTVSNMSPEDSSIYLCSVERDGLCKNTEVFFGQGTRLTVV.

With respect to this clonotype: The junction and the germline gene differ at one end; a read error may be behind it. The gene calls are TRBV4-1 and TRBJ2-7; D possibly uses TRBD1 or TRBD2 (5 bases each). The CDR3 totals 16 residues. CDR1 is MGHRA and CDR2 is YSYEKL in the germline V gene. The CDR3 DNA reads as TGTGCCAGCAGCCGGACACTAGTGGGAGATGTGGACGAGCAGTACTTC. Translating it yields CASSRTLVGDVDEQYF.

The chain employs TRBV5-5 and TRBJ2-7; weak D call: TRBD2 (5 bases). Trimming cost V 7 bases and J 5 bases, with 16 bases left between them. CDR1 and CDR2 from the germline V gene are SGHKS and YYEKEE (reference sequence). The CDR3 spans 13 residues. CDR3 coding DNA: TGTGCCAGCCAAAGCGCGGGTGAGAACGAGCAGTACTTC. Its protein product is CASQSAGENEQYF.

As concerns this clonotype: A junction boundary mismatches the germline segment, possibly from a read error. The chain recombines TRBV11-3 with TRBJ2-3; no clear D gene. The germline V gene encodes CDR1 SGHNT and CDR2 YENEEA. CDR3 length equals 15 residues. The CDR3 loop reads CASTRLEVSTDTQNF. The DNA of the CDR3 is TGTGCCAGCACCCGTCTGGAAGTAAGCACGGATACGCAGAATTTT.

The chain recombines TRBV5-1 with TRBJ2-1; 8 bases are a match to TRBD2. CDR3 length: 14 amino acids. Looked up from germline, CDR1 is SGHRS and CDR2 is YFSETQ. V gave up 5 bases and J gave up 4 bases; unmatched junction bases: 5. As DNA, the CDR3 is TGCGCCAGCAGTTCCGGCGGGGGGTACAATGAGCAGTTCTTC. As protein: CASSSGGGYNEQFF.

The chain recombines TRBV28 with TRBJ1-2; TRBD1 matches 8 bases. There are 17 residues in the CDR3. Germline V gives CDR1 MDHEN, CDR2 SYDVKM. V trimming: 2 bases; J trimming: 7 bases; junction bases outside the gene matches: 15. The CDR3 loop is CASSLVSGAGGTRGYTF. The DNA for the CDR3 is TGTGCCAGCAGTTTAGTATCGGGCGCAGGGGGCACTCGTGGCTACACCTTC.